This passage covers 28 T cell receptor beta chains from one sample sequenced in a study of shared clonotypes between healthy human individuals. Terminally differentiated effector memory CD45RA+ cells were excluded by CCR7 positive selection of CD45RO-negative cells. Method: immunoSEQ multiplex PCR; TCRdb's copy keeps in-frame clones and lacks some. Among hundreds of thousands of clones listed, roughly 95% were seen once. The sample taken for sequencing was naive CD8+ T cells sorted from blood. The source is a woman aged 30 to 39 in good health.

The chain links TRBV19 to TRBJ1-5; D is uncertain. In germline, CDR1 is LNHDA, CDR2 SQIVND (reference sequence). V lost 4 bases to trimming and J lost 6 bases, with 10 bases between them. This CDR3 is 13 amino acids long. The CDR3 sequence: CASSTPPLQPQHF. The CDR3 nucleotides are TGTGCCAGTAGTACCCCGCCCCTTCAGCCCCAGCATTTT. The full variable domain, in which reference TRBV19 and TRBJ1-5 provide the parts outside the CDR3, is DGGITQSPKYLFRKEGQNVTLSCEQNLNHDAMYWYRQDPGQGLRLIYYSQIVNDFQKGDIAEGYSVSREKKESFPLTVTSAQKNPTAFYLCASSTPPLQPQHFGDGTRLSIL.

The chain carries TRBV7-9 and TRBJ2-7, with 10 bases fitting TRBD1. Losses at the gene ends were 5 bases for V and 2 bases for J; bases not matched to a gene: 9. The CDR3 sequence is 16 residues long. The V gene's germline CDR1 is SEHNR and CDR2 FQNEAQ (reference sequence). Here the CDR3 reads CASSHYSGQGAYEQYF. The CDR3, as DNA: TGTGCCAGCAGCCATTACAGTGGACAGGGGGCCTACGAGCAGTACTTC.

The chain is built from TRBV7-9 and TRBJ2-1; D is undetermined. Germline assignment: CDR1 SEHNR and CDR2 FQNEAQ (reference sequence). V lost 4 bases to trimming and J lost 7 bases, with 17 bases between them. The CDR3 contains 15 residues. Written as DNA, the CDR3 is TGTGCCAGCAGCTGCCCCCCCCCGGAAAATAATGAGCAGTTCTTC. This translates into CASSCPPPENNEQFF.

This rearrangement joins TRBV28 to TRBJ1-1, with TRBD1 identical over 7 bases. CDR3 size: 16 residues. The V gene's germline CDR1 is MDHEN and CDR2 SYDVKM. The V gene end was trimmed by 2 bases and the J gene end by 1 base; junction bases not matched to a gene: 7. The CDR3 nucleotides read TGTGCCAGCAGTTTACTAGGGGGCTGGAAGAACACTGAAGCTTTCTTT. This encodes CASSLLGGWKNTEAFF.

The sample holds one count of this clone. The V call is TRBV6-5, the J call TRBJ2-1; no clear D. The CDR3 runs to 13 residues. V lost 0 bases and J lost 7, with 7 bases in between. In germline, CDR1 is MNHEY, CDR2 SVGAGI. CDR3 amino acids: CASSYSTKNEQFF. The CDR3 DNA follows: TGTGCCAGCAGTTACTCGACCAAGAATGAGCAGTTCTTC.

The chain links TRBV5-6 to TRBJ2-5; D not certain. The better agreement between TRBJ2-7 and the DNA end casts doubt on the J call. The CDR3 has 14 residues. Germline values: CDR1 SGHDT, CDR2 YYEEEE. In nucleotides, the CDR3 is TGTGCCAGCAGCTTGCCGACCACCTCCTACGAGCAGTACTTC. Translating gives CASSLPTTSYEQYF.

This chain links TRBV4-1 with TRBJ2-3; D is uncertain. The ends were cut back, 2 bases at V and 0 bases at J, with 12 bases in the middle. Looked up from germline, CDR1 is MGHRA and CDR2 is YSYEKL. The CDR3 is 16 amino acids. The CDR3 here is CASSQYPTQSTDTQYF. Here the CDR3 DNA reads TGCGCCAGCAGCCAATACCCAACTCAAAGCACAGATACGCAGTATTTT.

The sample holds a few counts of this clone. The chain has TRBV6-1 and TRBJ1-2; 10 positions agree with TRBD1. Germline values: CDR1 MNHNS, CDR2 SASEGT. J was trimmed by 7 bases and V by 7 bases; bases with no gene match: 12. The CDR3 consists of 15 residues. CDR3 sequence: CASTIGTGERVGYTF. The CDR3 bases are TGTGCCAGCACCATAGGGACAGGGGAGAGGGTTGGCTACACCTTC.

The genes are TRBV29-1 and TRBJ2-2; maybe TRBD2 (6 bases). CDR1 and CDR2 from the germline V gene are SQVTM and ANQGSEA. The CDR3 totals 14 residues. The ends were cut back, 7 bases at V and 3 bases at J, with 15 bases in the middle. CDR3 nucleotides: TGCAGCGCCGACGGGGGAAGGGACACCGGGGAGCTGTTTTTT. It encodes CSADGGRDTGELFF.

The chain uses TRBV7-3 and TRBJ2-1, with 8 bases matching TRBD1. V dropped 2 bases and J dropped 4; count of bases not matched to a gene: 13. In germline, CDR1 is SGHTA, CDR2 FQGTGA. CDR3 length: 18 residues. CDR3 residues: CASSLGAMDRAQYNEQFF. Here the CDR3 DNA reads TGTGCCAGCAGCTTAGGGGCAATGGACAGGGCACAATACAATGAGCAGTTCTTC.

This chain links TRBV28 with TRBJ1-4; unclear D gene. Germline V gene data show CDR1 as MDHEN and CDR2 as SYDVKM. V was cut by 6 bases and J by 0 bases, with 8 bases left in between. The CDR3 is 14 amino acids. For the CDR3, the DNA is TGTGCCAGCAGGCCAATTGCAACTAATGAAAAACTGTTTTTT. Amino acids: CASRPIATNEKLFF.

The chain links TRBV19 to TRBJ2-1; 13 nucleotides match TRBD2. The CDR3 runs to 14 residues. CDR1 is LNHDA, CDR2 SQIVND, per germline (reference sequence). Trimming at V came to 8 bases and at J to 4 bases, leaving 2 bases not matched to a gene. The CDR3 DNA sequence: TGTGCCAGTCAGACTAGCGGGGGGTACAATGAGCAGTTCTTC. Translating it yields CASQTSGGYNEQFF.

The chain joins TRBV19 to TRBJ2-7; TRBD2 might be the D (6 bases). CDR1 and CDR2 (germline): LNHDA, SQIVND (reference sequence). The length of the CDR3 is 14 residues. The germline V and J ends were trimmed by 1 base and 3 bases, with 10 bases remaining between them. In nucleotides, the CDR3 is TGTGCCAGTAGTATAGGACTAGTCGGCTACGAGCAGTACTTC. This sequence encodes CASSIGLVGYEQYF.

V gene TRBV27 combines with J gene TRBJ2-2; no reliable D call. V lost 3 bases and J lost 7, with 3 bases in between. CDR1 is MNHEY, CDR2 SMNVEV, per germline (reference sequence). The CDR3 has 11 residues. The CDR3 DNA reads TGTGCCAGCAGTTTCGACGGGGAGCTGTTTTTT. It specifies CASSFDGELFF.

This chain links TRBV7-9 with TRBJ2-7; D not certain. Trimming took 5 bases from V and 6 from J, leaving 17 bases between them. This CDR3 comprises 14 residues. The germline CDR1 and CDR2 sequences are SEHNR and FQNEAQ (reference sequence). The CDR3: CASSVGPPTTEQYF. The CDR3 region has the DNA TGTGCCAGCAGCGTAGGCCCCCCTACTACCGAGCAGTACTTC.

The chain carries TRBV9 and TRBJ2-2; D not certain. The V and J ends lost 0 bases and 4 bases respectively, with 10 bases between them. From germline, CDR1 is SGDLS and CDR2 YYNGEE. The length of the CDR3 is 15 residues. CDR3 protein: CASSVGRTGTGELFF. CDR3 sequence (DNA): TGTGCCAGCAGCGTAGGGCGGACGGGCACCGGGGAGCTGTTTTTT.

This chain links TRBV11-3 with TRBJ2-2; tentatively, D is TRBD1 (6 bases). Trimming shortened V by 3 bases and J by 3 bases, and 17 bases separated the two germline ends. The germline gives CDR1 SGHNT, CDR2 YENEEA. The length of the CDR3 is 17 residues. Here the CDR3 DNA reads TGTGCCAGCAGCTTTAGCCCCGGGCAGGGGTACACCGGGGAGCTGTTTTTT. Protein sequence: CASSFSPGQGYTGELFF.

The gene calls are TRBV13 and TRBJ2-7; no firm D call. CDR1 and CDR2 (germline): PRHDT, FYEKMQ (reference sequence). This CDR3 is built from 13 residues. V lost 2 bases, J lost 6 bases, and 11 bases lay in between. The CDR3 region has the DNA TGTGCCAGCAGCTTACACGTGTTGGGCGAGCAGTACTTC. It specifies CASSLHVLGEQYF.

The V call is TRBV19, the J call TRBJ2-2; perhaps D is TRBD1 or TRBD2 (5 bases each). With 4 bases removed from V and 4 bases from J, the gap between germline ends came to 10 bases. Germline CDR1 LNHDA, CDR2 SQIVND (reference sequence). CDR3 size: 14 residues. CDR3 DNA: TGTGCCAGTAGTAATCAGAGGGGCACCGGGGAGCTGTTTTTT. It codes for CASSNQRGTGELFF.

The CDR3 nucleotides read TGTGCCAGTAGTACCCTAGCGGGAGGTTACGAGCAGTACTTC. Translated, it gives CASSTLAGGYEQYF. The chain carries TRBV19 and TRBJ2-7; 11 bases are a match to TRBD2. Germline CDR1 is LNHDA and CDR2 is SQIVND (reference sequence). V was clipped by 4 bases and J by 4 bases; unmatched bases: 3. The CDR3 contains 14 residues.

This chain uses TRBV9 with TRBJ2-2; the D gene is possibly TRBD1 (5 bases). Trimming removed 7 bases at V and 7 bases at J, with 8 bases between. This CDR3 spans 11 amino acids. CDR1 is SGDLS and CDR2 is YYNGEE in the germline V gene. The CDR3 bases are TGTGCCAGCGGGCAGGGCGGGGAGCTGTTTTTT. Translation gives CASGQGGELFF. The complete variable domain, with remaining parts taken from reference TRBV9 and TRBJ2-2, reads DSGVTQTPKHLITATGQRVTLRCSPRSGDLSVYWYQQSLDQGLQFLIQYYNGEERAKGNILERFSAQQFPDLHSELNLSSLELGDSALYFCASGQGGELFFGEGSRLTVL.

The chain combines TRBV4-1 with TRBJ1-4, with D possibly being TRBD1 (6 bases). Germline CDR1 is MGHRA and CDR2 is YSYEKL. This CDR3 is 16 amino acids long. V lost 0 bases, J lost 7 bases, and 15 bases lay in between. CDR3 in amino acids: CASSQDAGGSGEKLFF. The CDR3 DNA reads TGCGCCAGCAGCCAAGATGCGGGGGGCTCTGGTGAAAAACTGTTTTTT.

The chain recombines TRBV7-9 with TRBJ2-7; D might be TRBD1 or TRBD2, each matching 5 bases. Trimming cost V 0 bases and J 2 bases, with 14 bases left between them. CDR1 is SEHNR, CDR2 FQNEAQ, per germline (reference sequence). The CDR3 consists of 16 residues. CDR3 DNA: TGTGCCAGCAGCTTAGCGAGGGGTGAGGGTACCTACGAGCAGTACTTC. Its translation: CASSLARGEGTYEQYF.

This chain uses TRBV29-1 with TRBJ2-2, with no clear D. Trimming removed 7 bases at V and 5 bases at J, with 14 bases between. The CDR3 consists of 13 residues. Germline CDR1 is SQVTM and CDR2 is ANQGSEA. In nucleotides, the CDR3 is TGCAGCGCCCAGAGTGGGTTTACCGGGGAGCTGTTTTTT. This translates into CSAQSGFTGELFF.

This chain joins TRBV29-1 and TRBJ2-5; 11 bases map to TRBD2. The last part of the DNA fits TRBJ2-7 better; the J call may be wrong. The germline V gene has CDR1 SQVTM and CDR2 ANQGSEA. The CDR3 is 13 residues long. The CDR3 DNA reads TGCAGCGCGATAGCGGGAGGGCCCTACGAGCAGTACTTC. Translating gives CSAIAGGPYEQYF.

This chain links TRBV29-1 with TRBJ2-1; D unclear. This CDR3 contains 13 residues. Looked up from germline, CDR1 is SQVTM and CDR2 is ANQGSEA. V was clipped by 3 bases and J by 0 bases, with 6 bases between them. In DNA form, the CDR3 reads TGCAGCGTTGAGGTGGTCTCCTACAATGAGCAGTTCTTC. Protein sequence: CSVEVVSYNEQFF.

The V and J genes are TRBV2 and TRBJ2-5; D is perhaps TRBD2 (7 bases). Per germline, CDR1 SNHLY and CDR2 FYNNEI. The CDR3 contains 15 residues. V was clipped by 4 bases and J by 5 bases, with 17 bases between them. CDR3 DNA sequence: TGTGCCAGCAGTGCGGGGGGACACCCAGGGGAGACCCAGTACTTC. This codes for CASSAGGHPGETQYF.

Written as DNA, the CDR3 is TGTGCCAGCAGTGAACTGGCAGGGGCGCGTCAGCCCCAGCATTTT. Residues: CASSELAGARQPQHF. This rearrangement joins TRBV6-1 to TRBJ1-5, with D tentatively TRBD1 (6 bases). The CDR3 runs to 15 residues. Deletions cut 2 bases from V and 6 bases from J, with 14 bases between. Looked up from germline, CDR1 is MNHNS and CDR2 is SASEGT.